This T cell receptor beta chain was profiled in a study of blood T cell repertoires in COVID-19. In the original analysis: Reference gene primer amplification gave estimated nucleated cell counts. TCRdb keeps only in-frame clones here, not all; method: immunoSEQ multiplex PCR. The V and J calls and the clone size are those of that table, but D and trimming were determined from the DNA. The profile shows about 410,000 clones, 86% of them singletons. Germline values: CDR1 GTSNPN, CDR2 SVGIG (reference sequence). CDR3 size: 12 residues. The ends were cut back, 4 bases at V and 4 bases at J, with 10 bases in the middle.

The TCR was taken from a woman younger than 45 with active or convalescent COVID-19. The sample comprised peripheral blood. The gene calls are TRBV30 and TRBJ1-1, with D tentatively TRBD1 (5 bases). The DNA for the CDR3 is TGTGCCTGGACCGGGGGGGGCACTGAAGCTTTCTTT. It is translated as CAWTGGGTEAFF.